This T cell receptor beta chain was recorded in a study of radiation and T cells in renal cell carcinoma. Study observations and caveats: In blood, top tumor clones expanded by 2 weeks, shrinking by 4. Baseline intratumoral clonotype presence is unknown without pretreatment biopsies.

Time point defined: blood 4 weeks post-SBRT, at nephrectomy. The sample's treatment: 15 Gy SBRT to primary tumor, nephrectomy 4 weeks later. Nephrectomy followed 15 Gy stereotactic body radiation by 4 weeks. The tumor was a clear cell renal cell carcinoma. Data came from immunoSEQ multiplex PCR; TCRdb stores just in-frame clones and leaves some out. Of around 74,000 clones in the sample, over 65% were seen once. Concerning this clone itself: No antigen is known for it.

Material: blood, obtained from a patient whose treatment included radiotherapy and nephrectomy. The receptor was derived from a woman in her sixties or seventies with renal cell carcinoma.

This CDR3 is CASSLERGGSLEQFF. DNA for the CDR3: TGTGCCAGCAGCTTAGAGCGCGGGGGGTCTTTGGAGCAGTTCTTC. The chain employs TRBV11-2 and TRBJ2-1, with 8 nucleotides matching TRBD2. The CDR3 spans 15 residues. CDR1 and CDR2 from the germline V gene are SGHAT and FQNNGV. V shed 0 bases and J 10 bases; nucleotides not matched to a gene: 8.